This T cell receptor (beta chain) was sequenced in a study of blood T cell repertoires in COVID-19. Study information: Samples taken during acute and convalescent COVID-19 were collected in the United States, Italy and Spain. Sources were T cells, B-cell-depleted T cells, or PBMCs; the material itself was cDNA or gDNA.

In the authors' methods: Amplification of reference gene primers was used by the study to estimate nucleated cell counts. Data came from immunoSEQ multiplex PCR; TCRdb stores just in-frame clones and leaves some out. The V and J calls and clone size come from that table; D and trimming were worked out from the DNA. The sample has 35,000 to 50,000 clones; 83% are singletons. Germline V gene data show CDR1 as SGHVS and CDR2 as FQNEAQ. The CDR3 is made up of 20 amino acids. V shed 5 bases, J shed 2 bases, and the junction held 19 bases outside the gene matches. This TCR came from a woman of 80 years or more with acute or convalescent COVID-19. Sequencing used peripheral blood. V and J are TRBV7-8 and TRBJ2-2; TRBD1 agrees at 8 bases. The CDR3 sequence is CASSRYGMGQVSPNTGELFF. The CDR3 coding sequence is TGTGCCAGCAGCCGATACGGCATGGGACAGGTTTCCCCCAACACCGGGGAGCTGTTTTTT.